These T cell receptor beta chains were read from a single sample in a study of blood T cell repertoires in COVID-19. Assay used: immunoSEQ multiplex PCR; TCRdb lists only in-frame clones, some missing. The table shows about 76,000 clones, with 83% occurring only once. Sequenced input: peripheral blood. The receptor set was obtained from an elderly man with acute or convalescent COVID-19. The CDR3 runs from the conserved cysteine through the conserved F or W. A D gene is named only where the DNA matches it firmly. Clone size is not always given. Where it is, it says once, few, many or a class for expanded clones.

abundance	v_gene	j_gene	d_gene	CDR3nt	CDR3aa
NA	TRBV3-1/TRBV3-2	TRBJ2-7	NA	TGTGCCAGCAGCCGATCGCAGGGATCCCACGAGCAGTACTTC	CASSRSQGSHEQYF
NA	TRBV5-5	TRBJ1-4	TRBD1	TGTGCCAGCAGCTTGGGACAGGGGGCTCTCATAGAAAAACTGTTTTTT	CASSLGQGALIEKLFF
NA	TRBV9	TRBJ1-5	NA	TGTGCCAGCAGCGTCGGGGGAAAGAATCAGCCCCAGCATTTT	CASSVGGKNQPQHF
NA	TRBV5-1	TRBJ2-1	NA	TGCGCCAGCAGCTTCGGTCAGGGGCCGCGTTTAGGGGATGAGCAGTTCTTC	CASSFGQGPRLGDEQFF
NA	TRBV7-2	TRBJ2-1	NA	TGTGCCAGCAGCTCTGAGGGCAGGCAAAACAATGAGCAGTTCTTC	CASSSEGRQNNEQFF
NA	TRBV7-2	TRBJ2-3	TRBD2	TGTGCCAGCAGCTTAAGGTCTAGCGGGGCCAGGGATACGCAGTATTTT	CASSLRSSGARDTQYF
NA	TRBV6-5	TRBJ1-5	NA	TGTGCCAGCAGTTCCGTAGCTCATCAGCCCCAGCATTTT	CASSSVAHQPQHF
NA	TRBV5-6	TRBJ1-2	NA	TGTGCCAGCAGCTCAGGTCAGGGGAACTATGGCTACACCTTC	CASSSGQGNYGYTF
once	TRBV10-3	TRBJ1-2	NA	TGTGCCATCAGTGAGGTCGGAGGGTATGGCTACACCTTC	CAISEVGGYGYTF
NA	TRBV15	TRBJ2-6	NA	TGTGCCACCAGTATAGGACAGACGAGCTCTGGGGCCAACGTCCTGACTTTC	CATSIGQTSSGANVLTF
NA	TRBV3-1/TRBV3-2	TRBJ1-1	TRBD1	TGTGCCAGCAGCTCCCCGACAGGGCCAGGGGAGGAAGCTTTCTTT	CASSSPTGPGEEAFF
NA	TRBV7-2	TRBJ2-7	TRBD2	TGTGCCAGCAGCTTAGTCGGGGAGGGAGGCTACGAGCAGTACTTC	CASSLVGEGGYEQYF
NA	TRBV7-9	TRBJ2-5	TRBD2	TGTGCCAGCAGCTTCGGACTAGCGGGGGGACAAGAGACCCAGTACTTC	CASSFGLAGGQETQYF
NA	TRBV13	TRBJ1-2	NA	TGTGCCAGCAGCCGAGACAGGCCAATTTCCTATGGCTACACCTTC	CASSRDRPISYGYTF
NA	TRBV19	TRBJ2-3	NA	TGTGCCAGTATGGAGTGGCAGGGTCAAACAGATACGCAGTATTTT	CASMEWQGQTDTQYF
NA	TRBV4-1	TRBJ2-7	TRBD1	TGCGCCAGCAGCCGAGCAGGGGGTAGCTCCTACGAGCAGTACTTC	CASSRAGGSSYEQYF
few	TRBV28	TRBJ1-1	TRBD1	TGTGCCAGCAGCGTACAGGGGTCGAACACTGAAGCTTTCTTT	CASSVQGSNTEAFF
NA	TRBV18	TRBJ2-6	NA	TGTGCCAGCTCACCAGTAAGCATGCCAGGGGCCAACGTCCTGACTTTC	CASSPVSMPGANVLTF
NA	TRBV18	TRBJ2-7	TRBD1	TGTGCCAGCTCTAAAACCGCGCGACAGGGGGCTTACGAGCAGTACTTC	CASSKTARQGAYEQYF
NA	TRBV21-1	TRBJ2-1	NA	TGTGCCAGCAGCATTTGGAAGGAACTAGCGGGAGTTATCTACAATGAGCAGTTCTTC	CASSIWKELAGVIYNEQFF
NA	TRBV19	TRBJ1-1	NA	TGTGCCAGTAGTGGTGAACTCCTGAACACTGAAGCTTTCTTT	CASSGELLNTEAFF
NA	TRBV6-5	TRBJ1-5	TRBD1	TGTGCCAGCAGAGATGGACAGGGCCCTCAGCCCCAGCATTTT	CASRDGQGPQPQHF
NA	TRBV10-3	TRBJ2-2	NA	TGTGCCATCAGTGAAAGGGGTGCCGGGGAGCTGTTTTTT	CAISERGAGELFF
once	TRBV20-1	TRBJ1-1	NA	TGCAGTAGACTCAGGAACACTGAAGCTTTCTTT	CSRLRNTEAFF
NA	TRBV29-1	TRBJ1-1	NA	TGCAGCGTTGAAGGGCGGCAGGGATTAAACACTGAAGCTTTCTTT	CSVEGRQGLNTEAFF
NA	TRBV19	TRBJ1-5	TRBD1	TGTGCCAGTAGTATAGGGGGCGCACAGGGGGCTTTTCAGCCCCAGCATTTT	CASSIGGAQGAFQPQHF
NA	TRBV5-5	TRBJ1-1	TRBD1	TGTGCCAGCAGCGGTGGACAGGGGAACACTGAAGCTTTCTTT	CASSGGQGNTEAFF
NA	TRBV7-8	TRBJ1-2	NA	TGTGCCAGCAGCTCGGACAGCTTTGGCTATGGCTACACCTTC	CASSSDSFGYGYTF
NA	TRBV4-3	TRBJ2-7	NA	TGCGCCAGCAGCCAAGGAGCGGGCCAGAACGAGCAGTACTTC	CASSQGAGQNEQYF
NA	TRBV5-1	TRBJ1-1	NA	TGCGCCAGCAGCTTGGATGACCCTGGAGGCACTGAAGCTTTCTTT	CASSLDDPGGTEAFF
NA	TRBV28	TRBJ2-3	TRBD1	TGTGCCAGCAGTTCGGGACAGACTAGCACAGATACGCAGTATTTT	CASSSGQTSTDTQYF
NA	TRBV19	TRBJ1-2	NA	TGTGCCAGTAGTATGGTTTCAGGCCCTATTAACTATGGCTACACCTTC	CASSMVSGPINYGYTF
NA	TRBV29-1	TRBJ2-1	TRBD1	TGCAGCGTTGAAGCAGGGGGCGGAATAGGAAGTCAGTTCTTC	CSVEAGGGIGSQFF
NA	TRBV28	TRBJ2-1	NA	TGTGCCAGCAGAAATGGGGCGTCGGGCACTACATACAATGAGCAGTTCTTC	CASRNGASGTTYNEQFF
NA	TRBV5-1	TRBJ2-7	NA	TGCGCCAGCAGCATCCTCGACGGAGCCATCTACGAGCAGTACTTC	CASSILDGAIYEQYF
NA	TRBV27	TRBJ1-1	TRBD1	TGTGCCAGCAGTTTATCTCCGGACAGGGTAAAGAGGGAGAGCACTGAAGCTTTCTTT	CASSLSPDRVKRESTEAFF
NA	TRBV11-1	TRBJ1-6	TRBD1	TGTGCCAGCAGCTTGACAGGGGCATATAATTCACCCCTCCACTTT	CASSLTGAYNSPLHF
once	TRBV29-1	TRBJ2-5	NA	TGCAGCGTGCGAGGTTCCGGTGAGACCCAGTACTTC	CSVRGSGETQYF
NA	TRBV7-2	TRBJ2-7	TRBD2	TGTGCCAGCAGCTTACAGGGACTAAGGGCCGAGCAGTACTTC	CASSLQGLRAEQYF
NA	TRBV4-1	TRBJ1-1	NA	TGCGCCAGCAGCCAAGATATTGACACTGAAGCTTTCTTT	CASSQDIDTEAFF
NA	TRBV7-6	TRBJ2-3	TRBD2	TGTGCCAGCAGCCTCAGGGGACTAGCGGGGGGGCGTACAGATACGCAGTATTTT	CASSLRGLAGGRTDTQYF